The present TCR beta chain was sequenced within a study of graft-versus-host responses after intestinal transplantation. Between the trimmed V and J ends, which lost 0 bases and 9 bases, there was a span of 16 bases. CDR1 is SGDLS and CDR2 is YYNGEE in the germline V gene. The CDR3 has 14 residues. Produced via immunoSEQ multiplex PCR; TCRdb's table is partial and in-frame only. This sample has 55,000 to 70,000 clones, with roughly 89% found just once. The sample in question was PBMCs, obtained around 120 days after intestinal transplantation. This chain links TRBV9 with TRBJ2-7, with D possibly matching TRBD1 (5 bases). This receptor was obtained from a human patient who received an intestinal transplant, so some T cells may come from the graft donor. The CDR3 loop reads CASSVGGQGYGQYF. CDR3 DNA sequence: TGTGCCAGCAGCGTAGGTGGCCAGGGATATGGGCAGTACTTC.